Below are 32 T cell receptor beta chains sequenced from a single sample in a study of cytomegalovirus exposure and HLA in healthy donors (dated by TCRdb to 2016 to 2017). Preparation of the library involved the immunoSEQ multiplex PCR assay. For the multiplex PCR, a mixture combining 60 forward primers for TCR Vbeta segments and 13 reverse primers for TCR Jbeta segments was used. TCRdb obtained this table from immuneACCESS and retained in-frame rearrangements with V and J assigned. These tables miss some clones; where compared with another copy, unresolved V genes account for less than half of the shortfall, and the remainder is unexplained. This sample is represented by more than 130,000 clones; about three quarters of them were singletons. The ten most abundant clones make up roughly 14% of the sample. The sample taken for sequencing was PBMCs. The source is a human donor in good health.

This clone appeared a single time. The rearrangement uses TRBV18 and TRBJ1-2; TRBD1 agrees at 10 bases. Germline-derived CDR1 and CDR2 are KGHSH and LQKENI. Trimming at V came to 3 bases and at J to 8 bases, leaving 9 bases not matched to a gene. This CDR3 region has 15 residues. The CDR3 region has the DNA TGTGCCAGCTCACCGTCGGACAGGGGGTTTGGCGGCTACACCTTC. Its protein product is CASSPSDRGFGGYTF.

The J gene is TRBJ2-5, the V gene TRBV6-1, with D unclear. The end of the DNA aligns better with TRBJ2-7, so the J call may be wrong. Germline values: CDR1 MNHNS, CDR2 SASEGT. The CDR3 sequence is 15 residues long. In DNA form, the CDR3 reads TGTGCCAGCAGACGAACAGTGACCTTATCCTACGAGCAGTACTTC. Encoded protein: CASRRTVTLSYEQYF.

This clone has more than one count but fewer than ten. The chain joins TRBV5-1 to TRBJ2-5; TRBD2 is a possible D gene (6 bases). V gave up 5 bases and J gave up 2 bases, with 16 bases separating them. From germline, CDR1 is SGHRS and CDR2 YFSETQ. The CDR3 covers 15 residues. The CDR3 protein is CASSPGYGGQETQYF. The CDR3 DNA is TGCGCCAGCAGTCCGGGTTACGGGGGACAAGAGACCCAGTACTTC.

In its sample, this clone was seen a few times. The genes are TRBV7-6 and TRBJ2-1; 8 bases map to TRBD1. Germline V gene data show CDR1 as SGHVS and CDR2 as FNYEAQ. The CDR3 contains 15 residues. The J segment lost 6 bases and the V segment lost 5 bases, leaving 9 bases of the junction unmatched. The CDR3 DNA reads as TGTGCCAGCAGCCCGGACAGGGTCGGATTCAATGAGCAGTTCTTC. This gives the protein CASSPDRVGFNEQFF.

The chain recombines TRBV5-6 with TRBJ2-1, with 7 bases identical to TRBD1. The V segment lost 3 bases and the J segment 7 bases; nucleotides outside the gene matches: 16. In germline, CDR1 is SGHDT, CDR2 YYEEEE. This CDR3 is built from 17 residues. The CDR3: CASSWGPPTGLGNEQFF. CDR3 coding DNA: TGTGCCAGCAGCTGGGGTCCCCCGACAGGGTTGGGAAATGAGCAGTTCTTC.

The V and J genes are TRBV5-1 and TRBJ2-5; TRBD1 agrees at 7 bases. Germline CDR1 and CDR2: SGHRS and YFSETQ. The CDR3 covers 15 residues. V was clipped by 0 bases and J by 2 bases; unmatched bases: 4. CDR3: CASSLDLGQQETQYF. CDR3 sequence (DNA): TGCGCCAGCAGCTTGGACTTGGGACAGCAAGAGACCCAGTACTTC.

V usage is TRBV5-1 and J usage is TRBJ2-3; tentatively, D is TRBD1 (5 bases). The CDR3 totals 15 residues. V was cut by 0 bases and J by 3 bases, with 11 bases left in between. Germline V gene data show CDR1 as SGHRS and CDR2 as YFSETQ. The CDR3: CASSLVTEPTDTQYF. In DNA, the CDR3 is TGCGCCAGCAGCTTGGTGACAGAACCTACAGATACGCAGTATTTT.

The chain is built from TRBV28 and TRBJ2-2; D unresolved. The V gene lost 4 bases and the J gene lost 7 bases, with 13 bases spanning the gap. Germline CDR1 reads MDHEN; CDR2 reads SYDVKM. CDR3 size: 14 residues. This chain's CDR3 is CASSSRLVSGELFF. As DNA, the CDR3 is TGTGCCAGCAGTTCACGTCTAGTCAGCGGGGAGCTGTTTTTT. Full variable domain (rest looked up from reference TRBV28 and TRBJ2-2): DVKVTQSSRYLVKRTGEKVFLECVQDMDHENMFWYRQDPGLGLRLIYFSYDVKMKEKGDIPEGYSVSREKKERFSLILESASTNQTSMYLCASSSRLVSGELFFGEGSRLTVL.

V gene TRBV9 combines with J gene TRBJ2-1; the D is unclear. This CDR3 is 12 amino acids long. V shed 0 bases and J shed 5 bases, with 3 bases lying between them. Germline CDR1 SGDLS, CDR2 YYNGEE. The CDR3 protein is CASSVDNNEQFF. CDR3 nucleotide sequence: TGTGCCAGCAGCGTAGACAACAATGAGCAGTTCTTC.

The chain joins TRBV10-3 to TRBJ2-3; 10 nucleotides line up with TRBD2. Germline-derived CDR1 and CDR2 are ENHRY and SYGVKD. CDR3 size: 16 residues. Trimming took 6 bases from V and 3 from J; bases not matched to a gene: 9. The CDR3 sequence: CAIRSLAGDPTDTQYF. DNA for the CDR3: TGTGCCATCAGATCCCTAGCGGGGGACCCAACAGATACGCAGTATTTT.

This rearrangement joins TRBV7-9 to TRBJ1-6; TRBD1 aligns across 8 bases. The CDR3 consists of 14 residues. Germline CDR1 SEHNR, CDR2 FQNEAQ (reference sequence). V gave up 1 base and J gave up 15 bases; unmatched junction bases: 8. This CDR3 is CASSLGTGPIHLHF. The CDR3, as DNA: TGTGCCAGCAGCTTAGGGACAGGGCCTATCCACCTCCACTTT.

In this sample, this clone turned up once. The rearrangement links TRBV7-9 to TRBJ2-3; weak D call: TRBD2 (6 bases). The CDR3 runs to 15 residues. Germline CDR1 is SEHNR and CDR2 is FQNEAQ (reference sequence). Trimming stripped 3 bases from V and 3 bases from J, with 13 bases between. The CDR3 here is CASSLPAGGTDTQYF. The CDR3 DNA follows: TGTGCCAGCAGCTTGCCAGCGGGTGGAACAGATACGCAGTATTTT.

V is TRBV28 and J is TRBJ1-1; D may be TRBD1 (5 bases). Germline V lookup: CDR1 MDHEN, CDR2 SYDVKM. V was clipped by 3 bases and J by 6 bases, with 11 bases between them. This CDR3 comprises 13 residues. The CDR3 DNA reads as TGTGCCAGCAGTTTGGGAGGGACCTCTGAAGCTTTCTTT. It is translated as CASSLGGTSEAFF.

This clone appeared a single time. The CDR3 nucleotides are TGTGCCAGCAGTACCACCCGGGACAGGTACTACGAGCAGTACTTC. Encoded protein: CASSTTRDRYYEQYF. The V call is TRBV27, the J call TRBJ2-7; 8 nucleotides line up with TRBD1. V lost 5 bases, J lost 3 bases, and 9 bases stayed unmatched. CDR1 and CDR2 from the germline V gene are MNHEY and SMNVEV (reference sequence). The CDR3 runs 15 residues.

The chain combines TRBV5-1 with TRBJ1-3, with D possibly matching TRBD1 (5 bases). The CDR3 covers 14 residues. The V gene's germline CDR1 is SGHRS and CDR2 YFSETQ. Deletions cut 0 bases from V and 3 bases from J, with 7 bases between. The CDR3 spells CASSLAGYGNTIYF. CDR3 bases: TGCGCCAGCAGCTTGGCAGGGTATGGAAACACCATATATTTT.

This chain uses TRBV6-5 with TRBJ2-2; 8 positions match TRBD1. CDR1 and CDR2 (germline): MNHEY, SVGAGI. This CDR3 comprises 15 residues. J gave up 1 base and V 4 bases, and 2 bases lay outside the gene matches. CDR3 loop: CASSSGTGNTGELFF. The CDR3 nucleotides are TGTGCCAGCAGTTCCGGGACAGGGAACACCGGGGAGCTGTTTTTT.

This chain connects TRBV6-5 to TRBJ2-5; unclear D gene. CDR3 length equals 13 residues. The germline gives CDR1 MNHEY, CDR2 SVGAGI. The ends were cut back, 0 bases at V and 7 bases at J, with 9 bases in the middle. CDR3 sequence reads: CASSYSMRGTQYF. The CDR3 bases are TGTGCCAGCAGTTACTCTATGAGAGGGACCCAGTACTTC.

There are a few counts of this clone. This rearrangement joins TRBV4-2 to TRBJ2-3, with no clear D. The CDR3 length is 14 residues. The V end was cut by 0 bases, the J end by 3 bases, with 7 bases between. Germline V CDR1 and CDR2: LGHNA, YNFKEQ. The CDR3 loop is CASSQEAPTDTQYF. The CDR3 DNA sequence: TGTGCCAGCAGCCAAGAAGCTCCGACAGATACGCAGTATTTT.

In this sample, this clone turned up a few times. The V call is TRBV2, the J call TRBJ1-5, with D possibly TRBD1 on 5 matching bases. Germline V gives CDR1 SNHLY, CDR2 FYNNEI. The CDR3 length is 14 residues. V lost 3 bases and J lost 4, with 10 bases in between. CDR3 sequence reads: CASSDGRGNQPQHF. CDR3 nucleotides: TGTGCCAGCAGTGATGGAAGGGGAAATCAGCCCCAGCATTTT.

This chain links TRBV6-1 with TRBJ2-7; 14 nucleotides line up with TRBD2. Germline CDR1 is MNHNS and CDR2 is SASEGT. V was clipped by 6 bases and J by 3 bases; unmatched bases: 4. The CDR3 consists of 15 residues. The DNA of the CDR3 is TGTGCCAGCAGCCCAGGGACTAGCGGGGGCTACGAGCAGTACTTC. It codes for CASSPGTSGGYEQYF.

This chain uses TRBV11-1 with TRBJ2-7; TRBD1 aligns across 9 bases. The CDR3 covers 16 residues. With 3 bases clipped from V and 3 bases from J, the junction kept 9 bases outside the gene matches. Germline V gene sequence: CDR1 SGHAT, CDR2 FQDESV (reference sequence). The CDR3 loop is CASSFGGTGLGYEQYF. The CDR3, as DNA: TGTGCCAGCAGCTTTGGAGGGACAGGGTTGGGCTACGAGCAGTACTTC. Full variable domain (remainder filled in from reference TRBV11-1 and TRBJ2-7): EAEVAQSPRYKITEKSQAVAFWCDPISGHATLYWYRQILGQGPELLVQFQDESVVDDSQLPKDRFSAERLKGVDSTLKIQPAELGDSAMYLCASSFGGTGLGYEQYFGPGTRLTVT.

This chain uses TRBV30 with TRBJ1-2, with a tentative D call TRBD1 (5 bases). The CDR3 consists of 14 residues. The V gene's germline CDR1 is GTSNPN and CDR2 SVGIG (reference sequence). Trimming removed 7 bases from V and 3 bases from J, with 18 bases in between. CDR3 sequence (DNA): TGTGCCTCGATCCAAGGGGTAGCCGACTATGGCTACACCTTC. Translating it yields CASIQGVADYGYTF. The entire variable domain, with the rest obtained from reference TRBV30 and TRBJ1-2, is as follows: SQTIHQWPATLVQPVGSPLSLECTVEGTSNPNLYWYRQAAGRGLQLLFYSVGIGQISSEVPQNLSASRPQDRQFILSSKKLLLSDSGFYLCASIQGVADYGYTFGSGTRLTVV.

CDR3 sequence (DNA): TGTGCCAGCAGCTCCCAAGGACTAGCTAGCACAGATACGCAGTATTTT. Translation: CASSSQGLASTDTQYF. The chain recombines TRBV5-6 with TRBJ2-3; 8 bases are shared with TRBD2. Germline CDR1 SGHDT, CDR2 YYEEEE. The CDR3 is made up of 16 amino acids. V lost 3 bases, J lost 0 bases, and 6 bases stayed unmatched.

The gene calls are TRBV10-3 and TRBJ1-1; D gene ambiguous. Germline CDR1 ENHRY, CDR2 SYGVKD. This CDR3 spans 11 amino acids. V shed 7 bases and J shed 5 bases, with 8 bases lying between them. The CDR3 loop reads CAITRGTEAFF. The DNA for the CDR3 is TGTGCCATCACGCGAGGAACTGAAGCTTTCTTT.

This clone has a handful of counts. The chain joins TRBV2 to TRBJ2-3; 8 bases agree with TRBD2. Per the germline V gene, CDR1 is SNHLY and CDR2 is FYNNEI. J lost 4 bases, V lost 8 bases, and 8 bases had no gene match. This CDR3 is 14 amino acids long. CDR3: CASAIAGLADTQYF. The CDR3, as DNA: TGTGCCAGCGCAATAGCGGGGCTCGCAGATACGCAGTATTTT.

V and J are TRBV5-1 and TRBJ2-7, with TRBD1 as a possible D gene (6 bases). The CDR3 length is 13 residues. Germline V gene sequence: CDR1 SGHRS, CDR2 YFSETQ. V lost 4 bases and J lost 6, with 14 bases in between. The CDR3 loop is CASSPGTPSEQYF. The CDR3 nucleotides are TGCGCCAGCAGCCCCGGGACACCCTCCGAGCAGTACTTC.

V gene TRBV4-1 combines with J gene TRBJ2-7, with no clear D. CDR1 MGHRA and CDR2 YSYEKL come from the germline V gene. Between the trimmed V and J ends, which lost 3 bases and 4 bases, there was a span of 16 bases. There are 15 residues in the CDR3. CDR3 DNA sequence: TGCGCCAGCAGCCACACCGACTTGTCTGGGTACGAGCAGTACTTC. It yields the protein CASSHTDLSGYEQYF.

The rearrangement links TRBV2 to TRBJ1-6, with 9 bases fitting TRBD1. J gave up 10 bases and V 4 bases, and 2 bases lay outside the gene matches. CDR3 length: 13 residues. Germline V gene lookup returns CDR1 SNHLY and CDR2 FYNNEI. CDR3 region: CASSGTGASPLHF. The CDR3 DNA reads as TGTGCCAGCAGTGGGACAGGGGCCTCACCCCTCCACTTT.

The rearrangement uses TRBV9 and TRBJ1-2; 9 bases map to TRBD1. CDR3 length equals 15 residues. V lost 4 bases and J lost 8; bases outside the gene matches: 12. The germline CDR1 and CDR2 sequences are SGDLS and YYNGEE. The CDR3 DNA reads TGTGCCAGCAGCACCCAGGGACAGGGCTTAGGCGGCTACACCTTC. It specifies CASSTQGQGLGGYTF. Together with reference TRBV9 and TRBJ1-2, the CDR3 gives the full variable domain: DSGVTQTPKHLITATGQRVTLRCSPRSGDLSVYWYQQSLDQGLQFLIQYYNGEERAKGNILERFSAQQFPDLHSELNLSSLELGDSALYFCASSTQGQGLGGYTFGSGTRLTVV.

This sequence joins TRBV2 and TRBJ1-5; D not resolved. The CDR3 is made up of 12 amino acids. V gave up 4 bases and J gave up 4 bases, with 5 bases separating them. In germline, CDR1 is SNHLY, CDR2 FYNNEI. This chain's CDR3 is CASSASNQPQHF. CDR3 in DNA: TGTGCCAGCAGTGCCAGTAATCAGCCCCAGCATTTT. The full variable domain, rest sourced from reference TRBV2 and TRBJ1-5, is EPEVTQTPSHQVTQMGQEVILRCVPISNHLYFYWYRQILGQKVEFLVSFYNNEISEKSEIFDDQFSVERPDGSNFTLKIRSTKLEDSAMYFCASSASNQPQHFGDGTRLSIL.

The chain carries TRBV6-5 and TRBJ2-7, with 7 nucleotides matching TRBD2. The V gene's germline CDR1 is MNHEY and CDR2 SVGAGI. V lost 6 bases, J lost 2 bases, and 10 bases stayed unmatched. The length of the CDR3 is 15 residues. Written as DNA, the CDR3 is TGTGCCAGCAGACCGTGGAGCGGGACCCCCTACGAGCAGTACTTC. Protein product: CASRPWSGTPYEQYF.

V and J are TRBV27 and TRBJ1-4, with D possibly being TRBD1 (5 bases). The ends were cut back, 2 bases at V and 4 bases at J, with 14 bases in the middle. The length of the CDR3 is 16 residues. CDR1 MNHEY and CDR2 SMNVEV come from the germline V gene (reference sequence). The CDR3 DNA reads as TGTGCCAGCAGTTTACAGCAGGGTTTATATAATGAAAAACTGTTTTTT. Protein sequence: CASSLQQGLYNEKLFF. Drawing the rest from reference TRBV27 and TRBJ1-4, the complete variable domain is EAQVTQNPRYLITVTGKKLTVTCSQNMNHEYMSWYRQDPGLGLRQIYYSMNVEVTDKGDVPEGYKVSRKEKRNFPLILESPSPNQTSLYFCASSLQQGLYNEKLFFGSGTQLSVL.